The T cell receptor (beta chain) described here comes from a study of molecular identifiers for immune sequencing clone quantification. Study observations and caveats: Effector cells had over 98% of their molecules in clones above 20 RNA copies, while naive cells had under 1%.

From the PCR reads, TCRdb called clonotypes with MiXCR, one entry per CDR3 protein. Of hundreds of thousands of distinct CDR3 sequences listed, roughly 27% are singletons. The germline V gene has CDR1 SQVTM and CDR2 ANQGSEA. Deletions cut 5 bases from V and 2 bases from J, with 18 bases between. This CDR3 region has 15 residues. This clonotype was counted many times. Its target is not known. The V gene is TRBV29-1, the J gene TRBJ1-1; D possibly corresponds to TRBD1 (6 bases). Sequencing was done on a sample of naive CD8+ T cells from blood, with Jurkat cell RNA spiked in. Subset defined: FACS-sorted CD8+CD4-CCR7+CD45RA+ naive T cells. The clonotype originates from a human donor in good health. Some libraries in this study had Jurkat cell RNA spiked in. CDR3 loop: CSVQHPGQTNTEAFF. The CDR3 coding sequence is TGCAGCGTTCAACATCCGGGACAAACTAACACTGAAGCTTTCTTT.